The text below deals with one T cell receptor (beta chain). Germline CDR1 and CDR2: GTSNPN and SVGIG (reference sequence). The CDR3 consists of 17 residues. V trimming: 5 bases; J trimming: 6 bases; junction bases outside the gene matches: 16. This sample is drawn from a study of T cell changes during pregnancy in multiple sclerosis. Some clones are missing from TCRdb's copy, which holds only in-frame ones; the method was immunoSEQ multiplex PCR. The sample holds 80,000 to 95,000 clones, roughly 95% seen once. This chain joins TRBV30 and TRBJ2-1; 10 bases are shared with TRBD2. This material consisted of peripheral blood, taken in the second trimester of pregnancy. The receptor was derived from a female donor with multiple sclerosis, enrolled in a pregnancy study. The CDR3 sequence: CAWDPGLAVLGGNEQFF. The CDR3 region has the DNA TGTGCCTGGGACCCCGGACTAGCGGTCTTGGGTGGCAATGAGCAGTTCTTC. Together with reference TRBV30 and TRBJ2-1, the CDR3 gives the full variable domain: SQTIHQWPATLVQPVGSPLSLECTVEGTSNPNLYWYRQAAGRGLQLLFYSVGIGQISSEVPQNLSASRPQDRQFILSSKKLLLSDSGFYLCAWDPGLAVLGGNEQFFGPGTRLTVL.